The 17 T cell receptor beta chains presented below share a single source sample, sequenced in a study of blood T cell repertoires in COVID-19. The table came from immunoSEQ multiplex PCR; TCRdb's copy has only in-frame clones and leaves some out. The sample lists 300,000 to 450,000 clones, approximately 90% occurring once. Sequenced material: peripheral blood. The receptors were gathered from a woman aged 55 to 70 with COVID-19, enrolled during active disease.

The rearrangement joins TRBV28 to TRBJ1-5; D remains unclear. The germline V gene encodes CDR1 MDHEN and CDR2 SYDVKM. V dropped 1 base and J dropped 1 base, with 8 bases sitting between them. This CDR3 contains 15 residues. Here the CDR3 reads CASSLYRSSNQPQHF. CDR3 DNA sequence: TGTGCCAGCAGTTTATATAGAAGCAGCAATCAGCCCCAGCATTTT. The complete variable domain, with remaining parts taken from reference TRBV28 and TRBJ1-5, reads DVKVTQSSRYLVKRTGEKVFLECVQDMDHENMFWYRQDPGLGLRLIYFSYDVKMKEKGDIPEGYSVSREKKERFSLILESASTNQTSMYLCASSLYRSSNQPQHFGDGTRLSIL.

J is TRBJ2-1 and V is TRBV3-1 (or the pseudogene TRBV3-2); the D gene is possibly TRBD2 (6 bases). This CDR3 region has 11 residues. CDR1 and CDR2 (germline): LGHDT, YNNKEL (reference sequence). Between the trimmed V and J ends, which lost 0 bases and 12 bases, there was a span of 6 bases. Written as DNA, the CDR3 is TGTGCCAGCAGCCAAGAGGGACTGCAGTTCTTC. Its protein is CASSQEGLQFF.

The chain couples TRBV6-2 or TRBV6-3 to TRBJ1-1, with D maybe TRBD1 (5 bases). The germline gives CDR1 MNHEY, CDR2 SVGEGT. Trimming cost V 2 bases and J 5 bases, with 15 bases left between them. The CDR3 consists of 15 residues. CDR3 in amino acids: CASSYLGTGGTEAFF. In nucleotides, the CDR3 is TGTGCCAGCAGTTACCTTGGGACGGGGGGGACTGAAGCTTTCTTT.

The chain recombines TRBV15 with TRBJ1-5, with TRBD1 matching 8 bases. Germline CDR1 LNHNV, CDR2 YYDKDF (reference sequence). The J segment lost 0 bases and the V segment lost 3 bases, leaving 10 bases of the junction unmatched. The CDR3 spans 18 residues. The CDR3 DNA follows: TGTGCCACCAGCAGGTACCAAGGACAGGGAAATAGCAATCAGCCCCAGCATTTT. It translates to CATSRYQGQGNSNQPQHF.

The rearrangement links TRBV19 to TRBJ2-3; 10 nucleotides agree with TRBD2. CDR1 and CDR2 from the germline V gene are LNHDA and SQIVND (reference sequence). The CDR3 contains 15 residues. The J segment lost 4 bases and the V segment lost 2 bases, leaving 3 bases of the junction unmatched. The CDR3 coding sequence is TGTGCCAGTAGTATAAGCGGGGGGGCCGCAGATACGCAGTATTTT. This codes for CASSISGGAADTQYF.

The genes are TRBV6-5 and TRBJ1-5; TRBD1 might be the D (5 bases). Germline values: CDR1 MNHEY, CDR2 SVGAGI. Between the trimmed V and J ends, which lost 6 bases and 2 bases, there was a span of 14 bases. CDR3 length: 15 residues. Written as DNA, the CDR3 is TGTGCCAGCAGGAGAGTCTCGGGGGGCAATCAGCCCCAGCATTTT. This gives the protein CASRRVSGGNQPQHF.

The chain is built from TRBV19 and TRBJ1-1; the match to TRBD1 covers 7 bases. This CDR3 has 16 residues. V was pared by 6 bases and J by 2 bases, with 12 bases of the junction left unmatched. Germline assignment: CDR1 LNHDA and CDR2 SQIVND (reference sequence). For the CDR3, the DNA is TGTGCCAGTAGCCCAAGGGCGGGACAGATTAACACTGAAGCTTTCTTT. Translation gives CASSPRAGQINTEAFF.

As concerns this clone: One end of the junction is discordant with germline, which a read error may explain. V gene TRBV6-6 combines with J gene TRBJ2-2; D is undetermined. The CDR3 totals 16 residues. CDR1 is MNHNY and CDR2 is SVGAGI in the germline V gene (reference sequence). CDR3 sequence (DNA): TGTGCCAGCAGTCCCCTTGGTCCACAGAACACCAGGGAGCTGTTTTTT. This codes for CASSPLGPQNTRELFF.

This clone was counted once. The chain links TRBV5-1 to TRBJ2-5, with 11 nucleotides matching TRBD1. Per the germline V gene, CDR1 is SGHRS and CDR2 is YFSETQ. The CDR3 is 14 amino acids. V lost 4 bases to trimming and J lost 5 bases; unmatched junction nucleotides: 4. The CDR3 reads CASSRTGGLETQYF. CDR3 nucleotides: TGCGCCAGCAGCAGGACAGGGGGCTTGGAGACCCAGTACTTC.

This chain links TRBV6-5 with TRBJ1-2; no clear D. The CDR3 extends over 16 amino acids. Trimming stripped 4 bases from V and 5 bases from J, with 20 bases between. Germline lookup yields CDR1 MNHEY and CDR2 SVGAGI. Written as DNA, the CDR3 is TGTGCCAGCAGTTTGAACTTCTGGGAGGTAGTATATGGCTACACCTTC. Translated: CASSLNFWEVVYGYTF.

The chain is built from TRBV19 and TRBJ1-5; weak D call: TRBD1 (6 bases). The CDR3 runs to 12 residues. The germline V and J ends were trimmed by 8 bases and 3 bases, with 8 bases remaining between them. The germline gives CDR1 LNHDA, CDR2 SQIVND (reference sequence). The CDR3 loop is CASRQVNQPQHF. The CDR3 nucleotides read TGTGCCAGTCGACAGGTCAATCAGCCCCAGCATTTT.

The rearrangement uses TRBV11-2 and TRBJ2-1; TRBD1 matches at 7 bases. V was clipped by 4 bases and J by 3 bases; unmatched bases: 6. CDR3 size: 15 residues. Germline loops: CDR1 SGHAT, CDR2 FQNNGV. CDR3 in amino acids: CASSSDRLLYNEQFF. The CDR3 DNA follows: TGTGCCAGCAGCTCGGACAGGCTCCTCTACAATGAGCAGTTCTTC.

This clone came up once. This rearrangement joins TRBV2 to TRBJ2-1; TRBD2 matches 11 bases. The CDR3 is 13 residues long. Germline assignment: CDR1 SNHLY and CDR2 FYNNEI. Trimming took 4 bases from V and 13 from J; bases not matched to a gene: 6. The DNA of the CDR3 is TGTGCCAGCAGTGTCTTACTAGCGGGAGATCAGTTCTTC. Translating gives CASSVLLAGDQFF. Filled out from reference TRBV2 and TRBJ2-1, the complete variable domain reads EPEVTQTPSHQVTQMGQEVILRCVPISNHLYFYWYRQILGQKVEFLVSFYNNEISEKSEIFDDQFSVERPDGSNFTLKIRSTKLEDSAMYFCASSVLLAGDQFFGPGTRLTVL.

The chain combines TRBV5-1 with TRBJ2-7, with 7 bases aligning to TRBD1. The CDR3 is made up of 14 amino acids. CDR1 SGHRS and CDR2 YFSETQ come from the germline V gene. V lost 5 bases, J lost 7 bases, and 12 bases stayed unmatched. The CDR3 region is CASSRTGAPGEQYF. The CDR3 bases are TGCGCCAGCAGTAGGACAGGAGCCCCTGGAGAGCAGTACTTC.

The chain couples TRBV9 to TRBJ1-4; no definite D call. With 5 bases removed from V and 8 bases from J, the gap between germline ends came to 19 bases. The germline V gene encodes CDR1 SGDLS and CDR2 YYNGEE. The CDR3 consists of 15 residues. DNA for the CDR3: TGTGCCAGCAGTGGACTTGGAGCGGCTAGCGAAAAACTGTTTTTT. Its protein product is CASSGLGAASEKLFF.

The chain has TRBV6-1 and TRBJ1-4, with D hard to call. Trimming left V 1 base short and J 7 bases short, with 10 bases between. The CDR3 length is 14 residues. CDR1 and CDR2 from the germline V gene are MNHNS and SASEGT. In DNA, the CDR3 is TGTGCCAGCAGTGAAGAGAGTTGGAGTGAAAAACTGTTTTTT. The encoded protein is CASSEESWSEKLFF.

This clone was picked up a small number of times. The chain recombines TRBV7-2 with TRBJ1-3, with D tentatively TRBD1 (5 bases). V lost 3 bases and J 0 bases, leaving 12 bases between the germline ends. The CDR3 sequence is 16 residues long. Germline V gives CDR1 SGHTA, CDR2 FQGNSA. CDR3 bases: TGTGCCAGCAGCTTCAGTCCAGGGAACTCTGGAAACACCATATATTTT. It encodes CASSFSPGNSGNTIYF.